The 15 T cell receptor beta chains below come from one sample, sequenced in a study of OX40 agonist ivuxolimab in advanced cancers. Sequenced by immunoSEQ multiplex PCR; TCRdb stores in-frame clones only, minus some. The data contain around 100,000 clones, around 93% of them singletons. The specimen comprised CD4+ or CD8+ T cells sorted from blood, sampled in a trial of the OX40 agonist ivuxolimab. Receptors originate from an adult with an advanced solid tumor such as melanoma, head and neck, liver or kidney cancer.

The chain's CDR3 is CASSLQGDVDQPQHF. The CDR3 nucleotides are TGTGCCAGCAGTTTACAGGGGGACGTAGATCAGCCCCAGCATTTT. The genes are TRBV27 and TRBJ1-5, with 7 nucleotides matching TRBD1. Germline values: CDR1 MNHEY, CDR2 SMNVEV (reference sequence). V gave up 2 bases and J gave up 5 bases; unmatched junction bases: 6. The CDR3 has 15 residues.

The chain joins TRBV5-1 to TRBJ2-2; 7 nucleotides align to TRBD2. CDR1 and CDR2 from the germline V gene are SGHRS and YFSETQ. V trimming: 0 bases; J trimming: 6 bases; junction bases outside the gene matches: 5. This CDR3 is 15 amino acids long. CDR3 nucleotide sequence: TGCGCCAGCAGCTTGGAAGGCGGGAGATCCGGGGAGCTGTTTTTT. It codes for CASSLEGGRSGELFF.

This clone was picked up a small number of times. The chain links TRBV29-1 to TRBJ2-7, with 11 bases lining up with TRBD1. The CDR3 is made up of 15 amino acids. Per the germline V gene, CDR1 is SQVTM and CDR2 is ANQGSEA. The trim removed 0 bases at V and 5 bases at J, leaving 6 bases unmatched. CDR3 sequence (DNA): TGCAGCGTTGAAGATAAAGGACAGGGGGCAAACGAGCAGTACTTC. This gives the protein CSVEDKGQGANEQYF.

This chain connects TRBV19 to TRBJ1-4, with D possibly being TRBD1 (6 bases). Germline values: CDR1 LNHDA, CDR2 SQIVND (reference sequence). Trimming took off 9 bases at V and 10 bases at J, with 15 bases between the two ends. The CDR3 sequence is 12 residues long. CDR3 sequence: CASERSRGKLFF. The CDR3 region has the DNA TGTGCCAGCGAGCGTTCCAGGGGAAAACTGTTTTTT.

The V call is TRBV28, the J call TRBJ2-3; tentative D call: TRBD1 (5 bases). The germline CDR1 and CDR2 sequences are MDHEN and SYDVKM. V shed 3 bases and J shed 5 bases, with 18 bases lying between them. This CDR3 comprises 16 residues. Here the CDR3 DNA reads TGTGCCAGCAGTTTCAATCCAGTTCAAACAGGAGATACGCAGTATTTT. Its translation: CASSFNPVQTGDTQYF.

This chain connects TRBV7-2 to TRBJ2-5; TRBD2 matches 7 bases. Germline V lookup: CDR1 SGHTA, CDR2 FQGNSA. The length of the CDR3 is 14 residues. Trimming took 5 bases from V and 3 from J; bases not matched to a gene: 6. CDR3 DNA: TGTGCCAGCAGCGCCAGACTAGCCGAAGAGACCCAGTACTTC. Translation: CASSARLAEETQYF.

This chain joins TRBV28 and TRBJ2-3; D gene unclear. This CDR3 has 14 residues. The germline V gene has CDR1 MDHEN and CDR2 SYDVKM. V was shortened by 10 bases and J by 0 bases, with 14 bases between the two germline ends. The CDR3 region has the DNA TGTGCCACCAAAAAGATGACTAGCACAGATACGCAGTATTTT. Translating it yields CATKKMTSTDTQYF.

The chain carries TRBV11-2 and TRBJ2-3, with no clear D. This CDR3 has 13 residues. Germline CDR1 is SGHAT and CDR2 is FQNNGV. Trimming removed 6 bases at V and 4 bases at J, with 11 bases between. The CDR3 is CASSSVGADTQYF. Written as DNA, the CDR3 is TGTGCCAGCAGTTCCGTTGGAGCAGATACGCAGTATTTT.

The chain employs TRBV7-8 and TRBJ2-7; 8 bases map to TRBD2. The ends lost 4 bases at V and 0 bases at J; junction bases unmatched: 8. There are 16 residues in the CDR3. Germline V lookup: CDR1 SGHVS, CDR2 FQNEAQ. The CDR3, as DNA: TGTGCCAGCAGCTCCGGACTAGCTGATATCTCCTACGAGCAGTACTTC. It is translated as CASSSGLADISYEQYF.

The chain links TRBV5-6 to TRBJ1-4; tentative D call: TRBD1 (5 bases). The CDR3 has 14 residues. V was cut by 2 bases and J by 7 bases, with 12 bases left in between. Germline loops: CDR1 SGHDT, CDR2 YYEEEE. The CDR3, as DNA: TGTGCCAGCAGCTTTACAGGTGGTGCTGAAAAACTGTTTTTT. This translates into CASSFTGGAEKLFF. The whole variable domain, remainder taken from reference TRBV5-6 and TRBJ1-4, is DAGVTQSPTHLIKTRGQQVTLRCSPKSGHDTVSWYQQALGQGPQFIFQYYEEEERQRGNFPDRFSGHQFPNYSSELNVNALLLGDSALYLCASSFTGGAEKLFFGSGTQLSVL.

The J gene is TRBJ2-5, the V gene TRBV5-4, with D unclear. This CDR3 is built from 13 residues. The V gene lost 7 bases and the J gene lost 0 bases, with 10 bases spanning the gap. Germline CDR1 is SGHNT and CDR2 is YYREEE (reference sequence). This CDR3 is CASAGRHQETQYF. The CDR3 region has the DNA TGTGCCAGCGCCGGGCGGCACCAAGAGACCCAGTACTTC.

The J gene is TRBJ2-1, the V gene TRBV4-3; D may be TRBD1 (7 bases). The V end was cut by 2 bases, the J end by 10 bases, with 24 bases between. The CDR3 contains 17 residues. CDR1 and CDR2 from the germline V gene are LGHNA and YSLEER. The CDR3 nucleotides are TGCGCCAGCAGCCAAACCCTAAGGAGGGGGCGGTTGGGGGAGCAGTTCTTC. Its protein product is CASSQTLRRGRLGEQFF.

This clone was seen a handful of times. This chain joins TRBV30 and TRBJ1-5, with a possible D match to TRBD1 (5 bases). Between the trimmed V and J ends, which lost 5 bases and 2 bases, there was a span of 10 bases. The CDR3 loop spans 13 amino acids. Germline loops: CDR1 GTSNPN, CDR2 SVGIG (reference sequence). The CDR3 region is CAWSREGNQPQHF. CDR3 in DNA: TGTGCCTGGTCCAGGGAGGGCAATCAGCCCCAGCATTTT.

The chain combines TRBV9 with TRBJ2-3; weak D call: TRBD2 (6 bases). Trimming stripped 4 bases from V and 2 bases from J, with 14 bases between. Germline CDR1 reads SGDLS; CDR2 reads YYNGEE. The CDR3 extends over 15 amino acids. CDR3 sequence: CASSPLRGTTDTQYF. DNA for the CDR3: TGTGCCAGCAGCCCCCTCCGGGGGACCACAGATACGCAGTATTTT.

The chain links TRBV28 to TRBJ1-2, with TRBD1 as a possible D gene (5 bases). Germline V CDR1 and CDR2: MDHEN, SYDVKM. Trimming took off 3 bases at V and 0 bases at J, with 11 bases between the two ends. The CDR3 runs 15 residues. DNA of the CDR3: TGTGCCAGCAGTTTCCTGGGACCGACTAACTATGGCTACACCTTC. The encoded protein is CASSFLGPTNYGYTF.